This T cell receptor (beta chain) was found in a study of control samples from healthy donors and cancer patients. Assay used: immunoSEQ multiplex PCR; TCRdb lists only in-frame clones, some missing. The sample holds about 140,000 clones, 80% to 95% seen once. Trimming removed 2 bases from V and 8 bases from J, with 19 bases in between. CDR1 is LNHDA, CDR2 SQIVND, per germline (reference sequence). This CDR3 is built from 16 residues. This TCR came from a young man in good health. The chain couples TRBV19 to TRBJ2-1, with D hard to call. The sequenced material came from blood. In DNA form, the CDR3 reads TGTGCCAGTAGTATACCGGGTTCGGCTCGGAGTCATGAGCAGTTCTTC. Translating gives CASSIPGSARSHEQFF.